This T cell receptor (beta chain) was identified during a study of cytomegalovirus exposure and HLA in healthy donors. Researchers ran the PCR with 60 Vbeta and 13 Jbeta primers. TCRdb's copy holds only in-frame clones and misses some; the assay was immunoSEQ multiplex PCR. The repertoire consists of roughly 120,000 clones, with about 73% occurring once and the leading ten covering roughly 8.2%. This CDR3 has 14 residues. Germline V lookup: CDR1 SEHNR, CDR2 FQNEAQ (reference sequence). V lost 5 bases and J lost 5; bases outside the gene matches: 4. Findings and caveats of the study: Information on immune exposure was restricted to one variable (CMV serostatus). Across donors, most TCRs were seen rarely, yet some public ones were widespread.

This clone was counted only a few times. Antigen specificity is unknown. The TCR originated in a woman aged 40 to 50 in good health and CMV-seropositive. The gene calls are TRBV7-9 and TRBJ2-7, with 12 bases matching TRBD2. The sequencing sample was made of PBMCs. The DNA for the CDR3 is TGTGCCAGCAGCAGGGGACTAGCGGGTAACGAGCAGTACTTC. Translated: CASSRGLAGNEQYF.